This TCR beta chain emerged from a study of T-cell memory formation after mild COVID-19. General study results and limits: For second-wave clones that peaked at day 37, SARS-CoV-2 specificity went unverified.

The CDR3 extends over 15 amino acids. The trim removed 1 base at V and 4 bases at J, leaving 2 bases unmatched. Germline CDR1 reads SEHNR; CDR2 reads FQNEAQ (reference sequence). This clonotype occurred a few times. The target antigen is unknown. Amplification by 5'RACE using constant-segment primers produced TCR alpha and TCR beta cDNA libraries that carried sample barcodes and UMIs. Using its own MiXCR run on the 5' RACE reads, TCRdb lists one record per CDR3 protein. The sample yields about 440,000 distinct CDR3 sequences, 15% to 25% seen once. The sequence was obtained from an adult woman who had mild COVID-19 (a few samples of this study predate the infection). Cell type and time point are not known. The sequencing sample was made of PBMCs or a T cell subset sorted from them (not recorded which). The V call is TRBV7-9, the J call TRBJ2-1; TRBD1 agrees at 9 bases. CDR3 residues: CASSLDRGPYNEQFF. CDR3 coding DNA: TGTGCCAGCAGCTTAGACAGGGGGCCATACAATGAGCAGTTCTTC.